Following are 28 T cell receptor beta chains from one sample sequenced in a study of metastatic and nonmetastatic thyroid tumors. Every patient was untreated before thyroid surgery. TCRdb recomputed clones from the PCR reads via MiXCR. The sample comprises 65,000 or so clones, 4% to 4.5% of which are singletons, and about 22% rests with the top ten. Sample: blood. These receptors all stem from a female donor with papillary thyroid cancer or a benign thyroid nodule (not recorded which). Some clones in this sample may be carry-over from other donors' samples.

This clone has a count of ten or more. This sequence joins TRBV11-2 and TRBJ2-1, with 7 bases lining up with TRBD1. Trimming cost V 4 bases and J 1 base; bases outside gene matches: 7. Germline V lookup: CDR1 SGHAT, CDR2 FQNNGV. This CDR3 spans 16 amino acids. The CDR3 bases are TGTGCCAGCAGCTCTCCCGGGACAGAATCCTACAATGAGCAGTTCTTC. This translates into CASSSPGTESYNEQFF.

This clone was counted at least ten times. The CDR3 DNA is TGTGCCAGCAGTTTCTCCGGACTAGAGCAAGAGACCCAGTACTTC. Translating gives CASSFSGLEQETQYF. The gene calls are TRBV6-1 and TRBJ2-5; 7 bases are a match to TRBD2. Germline V gene lookup returns CDR1 MNHNS and CDR2 SASEGT. Germline trimming cut 5 bases from V and 2 bases from J; bases unmatched to any gene: 8. The CDR3 covers 15 residues.

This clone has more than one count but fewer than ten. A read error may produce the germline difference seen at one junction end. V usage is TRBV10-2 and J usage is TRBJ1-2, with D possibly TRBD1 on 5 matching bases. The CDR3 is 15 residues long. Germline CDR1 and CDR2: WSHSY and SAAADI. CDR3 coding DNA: TGCGCCAGCAGTGAGTCAGGGGATCCTCGTGGAGGCTACGCCTTC. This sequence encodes CASSESGDPRGGYAF.

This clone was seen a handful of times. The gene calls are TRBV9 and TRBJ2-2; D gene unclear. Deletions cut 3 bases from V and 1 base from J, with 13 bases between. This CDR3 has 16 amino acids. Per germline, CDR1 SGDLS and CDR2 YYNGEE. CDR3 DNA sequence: TGTGCCAGCAGCGCCCAGGAACAGTTGAACACCGGGGAGCTGTTTTTT. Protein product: CASSAQEQLNTGELFF. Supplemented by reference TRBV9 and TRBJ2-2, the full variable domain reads DSGVTQTPKHLITATGQRVTLRCSPRSGDLSVYWYQQSLDQGLQFLIQYYNGEERAKGNILERFSAQQFPDLHSELNLSSLELGDSALYFCASSAQEQLNTGELFFGEGSRLTVL.

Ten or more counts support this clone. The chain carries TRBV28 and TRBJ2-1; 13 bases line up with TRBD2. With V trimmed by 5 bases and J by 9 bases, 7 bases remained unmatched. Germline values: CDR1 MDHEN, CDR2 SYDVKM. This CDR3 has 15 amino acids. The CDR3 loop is CASSGTSGRAREQFF. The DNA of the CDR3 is TGTGCCAGCAGTGGCACTAGCGGGAGGGCCCGTGAGCAGTTCTTC.

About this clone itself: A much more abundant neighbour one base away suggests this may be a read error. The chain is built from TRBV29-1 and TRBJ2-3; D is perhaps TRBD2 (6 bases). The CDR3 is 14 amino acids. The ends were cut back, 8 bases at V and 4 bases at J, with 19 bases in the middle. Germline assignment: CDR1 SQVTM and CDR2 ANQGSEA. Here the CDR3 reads CSSSSVRRADTQYF. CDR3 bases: TGCAGCAGTAGTAGCGTGAGGAGGGCAGATACGCAGTATTTT.

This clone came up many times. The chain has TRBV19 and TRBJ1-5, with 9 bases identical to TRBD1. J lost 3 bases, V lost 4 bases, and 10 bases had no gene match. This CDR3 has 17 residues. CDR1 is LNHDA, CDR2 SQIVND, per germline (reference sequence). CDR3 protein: CASSTRPGTGYNQPQHF. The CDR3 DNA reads TGTGCCAGTAGTACTCGTCCCGGGACAGGGTACAATCAGCCCCAGCATTTT.

The CDR3 region is CASSKGGRGVQYF. The DNA of the CDR3 is TGTGCCAGCAGCAAAGGGGGTAGAGGAGTCCAGTACTTC. The genes are TRBV11-3 and TRBJ2-7; maybe TRBD1 (6 bases). Trimming shortened V by 5 bases and J by 10 bases, and 18 bases separated the two germline ends. CDR1 and CDR2 from the germline V gene are SGHNT and YENEEA. CDR3 size: 13 residues.

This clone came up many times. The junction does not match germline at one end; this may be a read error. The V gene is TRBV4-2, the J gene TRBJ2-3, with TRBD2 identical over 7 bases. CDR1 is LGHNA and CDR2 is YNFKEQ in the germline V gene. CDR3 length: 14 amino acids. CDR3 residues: CASSQDPEGTTLMF. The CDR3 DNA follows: TGTGCCAGCAGCCAAGATCCGGAGGGGACTACACTGATGTTT.

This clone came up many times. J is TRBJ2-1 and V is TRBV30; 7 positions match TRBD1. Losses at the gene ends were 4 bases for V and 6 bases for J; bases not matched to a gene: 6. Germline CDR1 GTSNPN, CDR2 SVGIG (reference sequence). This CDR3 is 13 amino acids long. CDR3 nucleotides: TGTGCCTGGAATAACAGGGGCCGCAATGAGCAGTTCTTC. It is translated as CAWNNRGRNEQFF.

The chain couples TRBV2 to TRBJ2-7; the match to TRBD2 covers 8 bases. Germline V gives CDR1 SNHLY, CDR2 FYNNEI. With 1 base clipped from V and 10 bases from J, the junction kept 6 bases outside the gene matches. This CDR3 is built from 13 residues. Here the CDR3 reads CASSEGLAGGQYF. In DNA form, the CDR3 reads TGTGCCAGCAGTGAAGGACTGGCGGGAGGACAGTACTTC. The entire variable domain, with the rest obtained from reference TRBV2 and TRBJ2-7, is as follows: EPEVTQTPSHQVTQMGQEVILRCVPISNHLYFYWYRQILGQKVEFLVSFYNNEISEKSEIFDDQFSVERPDGSNFTLKIRSTKLEDSAMYFCASSEGLAGGQYFGPGTRLTVT.

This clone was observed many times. CDR3 coding DNA: TGCAGTGCTACTCCCGGGACAGTACAAGAGACCCAGTACTTC. This encodes CSATPGTVQETQYF. This chain joins TRBV20-1 and TRBJ2-5, with 7 bases aligning to TRBD1. Germline trimming cut 4 bases from V and 2 bases from J; bases unmatched to any gene: 7. The CDR3 runs 14 residues. Germline V CDR1 and CDR2: DFQATT, SNEGSKA (reference sequence).

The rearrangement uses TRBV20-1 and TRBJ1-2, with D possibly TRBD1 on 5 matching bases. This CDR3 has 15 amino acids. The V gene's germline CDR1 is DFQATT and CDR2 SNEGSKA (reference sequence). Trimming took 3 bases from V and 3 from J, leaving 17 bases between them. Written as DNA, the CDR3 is TGCAGTGCTAGGGGGGTGGGTGGGACCGACTATGGCTACACCTTC. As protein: CSARGVGGTDYGYTF.

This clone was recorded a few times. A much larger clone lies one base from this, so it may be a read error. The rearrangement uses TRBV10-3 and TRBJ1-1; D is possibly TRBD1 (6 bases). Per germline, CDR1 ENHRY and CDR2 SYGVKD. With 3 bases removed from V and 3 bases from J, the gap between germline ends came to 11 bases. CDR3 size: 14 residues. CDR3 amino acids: CAISDSGVDTEAFF. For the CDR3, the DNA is TGTGCCATCAGTGATTCAGGGGTCGACACTGAAGCTTTCTTT.

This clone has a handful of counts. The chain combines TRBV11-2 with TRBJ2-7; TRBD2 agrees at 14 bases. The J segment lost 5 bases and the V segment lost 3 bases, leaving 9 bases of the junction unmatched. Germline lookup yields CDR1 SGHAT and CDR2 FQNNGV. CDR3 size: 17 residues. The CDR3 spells CASSFQGLAGDPDEQYF. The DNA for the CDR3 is TGTGCCAGCAGCTTCCAGGGACTAGCGGGAGATCCGGACGAGCAGTACTTC. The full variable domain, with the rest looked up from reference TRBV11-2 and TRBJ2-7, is EAGVAQSPRYKIIEKRQSVAFWCNPISGHATLYWYQQILGQGPKLLIQFQNNGVVDDSQLPKDRFSAERLKGVDSTLKIQPAKLEDSAVYLCASSFQGLAGDPDEQYFGPGTRLTVT.

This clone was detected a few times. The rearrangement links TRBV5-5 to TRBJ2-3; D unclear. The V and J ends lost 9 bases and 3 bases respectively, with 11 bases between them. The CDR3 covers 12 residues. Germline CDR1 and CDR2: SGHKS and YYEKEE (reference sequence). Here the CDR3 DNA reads TGTGCCATCAGTCCTTCTACAGATACGCAGTATTTT. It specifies CAISPSTDTQYF.

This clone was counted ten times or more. The CDR3 loop reads CASSSPRDRTYRGTGELFF. The CDR3 bases are TGTGCCAGCAGCTCCCCCCGGGACAGGACGTATCGGGGCACCGGGGAGCTGTTTTTT. This chain joins TRBV7-9 and TRBJ2-2; 8 nucleotides agree with TRBD1. Germline-derived CDR1 and CDR2 are SEHNR and FQNEAQ (reference sequence). With V trimmed by 4 bases and J by 4 bases, 17 bases remained unmatched. CDR3 length equals 19 residues.

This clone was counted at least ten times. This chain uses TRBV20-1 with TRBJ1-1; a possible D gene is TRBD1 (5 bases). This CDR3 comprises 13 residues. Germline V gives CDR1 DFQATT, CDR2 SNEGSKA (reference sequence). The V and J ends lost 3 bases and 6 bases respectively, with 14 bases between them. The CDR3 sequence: CSASSWGRSEAFF. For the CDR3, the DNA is TGCAGTGCTAGCAGTTGGGGGAGGTCTGAAGCTTTCTTT.

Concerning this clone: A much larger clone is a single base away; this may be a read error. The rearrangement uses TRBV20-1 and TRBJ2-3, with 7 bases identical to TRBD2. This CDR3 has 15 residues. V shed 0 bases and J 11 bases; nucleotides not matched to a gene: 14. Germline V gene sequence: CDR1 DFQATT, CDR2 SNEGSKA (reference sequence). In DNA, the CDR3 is TGCAGTGCTAGAGATATTGGACTAGGGGCGTTATGGCAGTATTTT. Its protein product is CSARDIGLGALWQYF.

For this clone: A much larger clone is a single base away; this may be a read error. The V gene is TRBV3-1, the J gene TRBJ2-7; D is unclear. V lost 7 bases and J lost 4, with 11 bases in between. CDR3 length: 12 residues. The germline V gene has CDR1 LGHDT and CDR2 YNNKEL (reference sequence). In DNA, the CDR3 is TGTGCCAGCATCCGGCTCCGGTACGAGCAGTACTTC. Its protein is CASIRLRYEQYF.

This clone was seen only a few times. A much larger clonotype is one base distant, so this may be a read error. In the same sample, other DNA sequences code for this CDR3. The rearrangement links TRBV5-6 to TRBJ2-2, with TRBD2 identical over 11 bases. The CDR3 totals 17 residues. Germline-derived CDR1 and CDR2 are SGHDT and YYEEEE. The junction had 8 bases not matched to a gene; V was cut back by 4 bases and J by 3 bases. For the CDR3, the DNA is TGTGCCAGCAGCCAAGGGACTAGCGGTTTCGACACCGGGGAGCTGTTTTTT. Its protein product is CASSQGTSGFDTGELFF.

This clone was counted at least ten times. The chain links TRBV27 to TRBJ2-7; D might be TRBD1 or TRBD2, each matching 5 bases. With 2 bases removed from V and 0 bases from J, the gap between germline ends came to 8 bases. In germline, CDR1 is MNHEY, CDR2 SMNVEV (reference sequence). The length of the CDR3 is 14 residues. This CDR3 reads CASSLRDGSYEQYF. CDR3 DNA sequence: TGTGCCAGCAGTTTAAGGGACGGCTCCTACGAGCAGTACTTC.

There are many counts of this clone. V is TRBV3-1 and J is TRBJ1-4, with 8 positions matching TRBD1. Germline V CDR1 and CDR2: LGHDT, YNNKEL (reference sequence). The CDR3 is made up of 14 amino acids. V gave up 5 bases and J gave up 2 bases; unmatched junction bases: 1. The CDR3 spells CASSTGGTNEKLFF. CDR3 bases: TGTGCCAGCAGCACAGGGGGGACTAATGAAAAACTGTTTTTT.

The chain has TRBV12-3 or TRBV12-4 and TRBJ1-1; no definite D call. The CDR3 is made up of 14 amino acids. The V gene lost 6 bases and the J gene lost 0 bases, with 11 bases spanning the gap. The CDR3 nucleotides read TGTGCCAGCAGATACGCCAGAATGAACACTGAAGCTTTCTTT. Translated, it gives CASRYARMNTEAFF.

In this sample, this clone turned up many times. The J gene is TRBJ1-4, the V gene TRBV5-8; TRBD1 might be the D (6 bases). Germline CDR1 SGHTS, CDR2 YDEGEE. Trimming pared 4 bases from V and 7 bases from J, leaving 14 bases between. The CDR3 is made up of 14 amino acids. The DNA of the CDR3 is TGTGCCAGCAGCCCCCAAGGGGGAGGTGAAAAACTGTTTTTT. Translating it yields CASSPQGGGEKLFF.

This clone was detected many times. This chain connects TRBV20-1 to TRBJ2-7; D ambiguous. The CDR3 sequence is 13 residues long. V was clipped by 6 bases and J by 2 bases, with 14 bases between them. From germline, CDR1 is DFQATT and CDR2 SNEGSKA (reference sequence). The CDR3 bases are TGCAGTGCCGTGATGGGTCGGGCCTACGAGCAGTACTTC. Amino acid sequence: CSAVMGRAYEQYF.

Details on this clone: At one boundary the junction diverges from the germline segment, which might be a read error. CDR3 bases: TGTGCCACCGAGAATACATGGGGACCGACCGGGGAGCTGTTCTTT. Its translation: CATENTWGPTGELFF. This chain uses TRBV24-1 with TRBJ2-2; D tentatively reads TRBD1 or TRBD2 (5 bases each). Germline V gives CDR1 KGHDR, CDR2 SFDVKD. CDR3 length: 15 residues.

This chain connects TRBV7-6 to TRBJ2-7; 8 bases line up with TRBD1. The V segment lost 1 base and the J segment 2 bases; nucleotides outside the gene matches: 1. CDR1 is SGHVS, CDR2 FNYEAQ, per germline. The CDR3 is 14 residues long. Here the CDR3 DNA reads TGTGCCAGCAGCTTAGGGACAGGGCCCTACGAGCAGTACTTC. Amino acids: CASSLGTGPYEQYF.